The entry that follows covers one T cell receptor beta chain sequence. This record comes from a study of cytomegalovirus exposure and HLA in healthy donors. 60 Vbeta and 13 Jbeta primers were used in PCR. Sequenced by immunoSEQ multiplex PCR; TCRdb stores in-frame clones only, minus some. The table lists 85,000 to 100,000 clones, under 80% of them singletons. Trimming removed 7 bases from V and 7 bases from J; junction bases left unmatched: 12. Germline CDR1 reads SNHLY; CDR2 reads FYNNEI. The CDR3 is 14 amino acids. This chain links TRBV2 with TRBJ2-7; 8 positions match TRBD1. The sequence came from a woman in her 30s in good health and CMV-seronegative. Sequenced input: PBMCs. The CDR3 coding sequence is TGTGCCAGCAATGATGAGACAGGGGTCAGAGAGCAGTACTTC. Its translation is CASNDETGVREQYF.